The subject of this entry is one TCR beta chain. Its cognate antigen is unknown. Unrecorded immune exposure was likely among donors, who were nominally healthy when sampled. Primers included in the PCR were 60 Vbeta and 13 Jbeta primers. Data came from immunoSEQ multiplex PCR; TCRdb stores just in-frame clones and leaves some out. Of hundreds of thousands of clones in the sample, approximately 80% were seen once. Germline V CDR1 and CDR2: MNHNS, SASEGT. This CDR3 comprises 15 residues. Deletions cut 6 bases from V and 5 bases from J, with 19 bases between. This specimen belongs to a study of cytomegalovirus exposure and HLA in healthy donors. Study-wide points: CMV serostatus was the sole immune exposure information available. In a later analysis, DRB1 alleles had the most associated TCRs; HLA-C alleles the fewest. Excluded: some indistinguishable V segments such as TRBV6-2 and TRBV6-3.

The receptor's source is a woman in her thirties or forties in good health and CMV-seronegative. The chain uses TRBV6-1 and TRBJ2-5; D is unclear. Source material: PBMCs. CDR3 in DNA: TGTGCCAGCAGCGACCCGGAGCCCCAGAGGGAGACCCAGTACTTC. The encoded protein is CASSDPEPQRETQYF.